This TCR beta chain stems from a study of human T cells and chemical hapten exposure. Findings of the study overall: Patch test score was positively correlated with the counts of PT1 expanded TCRs. No alteration of TCRs above 1 in 1000 frequency was seen with DPC sensitization.

This clonotype was counted a single time. The antigen remains unidentified. One end of the junction does not line up with germline, which may come from a read error. The CDR3 spans 15 residues. Germline V gene data show CDR1 as DFQATT and CDR2 as SNEGSKA (reference sequence). The time point was: pre-sensitization, week 0. The treatment denotes: therapeutic diphenylcyclopropenone sensitization with weekly scalp DPC. TCRdb re-derived calls from the RACE reads in MiXCR, one entry per CDR3 protein. The table includes 300,000 to 450,000 distinct CDR3 sequences, approximately 5% detected once. The sequence came from a woman aged 45-59 years with alopecia areata. Some clones in this sample may be carry-over from other donors' samples. The input for sequencing was whole blood, taken in connection with sensitization to the hapten diphenylcyclopropenone (DPC). This chain links TRBV20-1 with TRBJ2-3; D may be TRBD2 (5 bases). CDR3 sequence (DNA): TGCAGTGCTCCTCCAATGTGGGAGAGCACAGATAAGCAGTATTTT. Residues: CSAPPMWESTDKQYF.